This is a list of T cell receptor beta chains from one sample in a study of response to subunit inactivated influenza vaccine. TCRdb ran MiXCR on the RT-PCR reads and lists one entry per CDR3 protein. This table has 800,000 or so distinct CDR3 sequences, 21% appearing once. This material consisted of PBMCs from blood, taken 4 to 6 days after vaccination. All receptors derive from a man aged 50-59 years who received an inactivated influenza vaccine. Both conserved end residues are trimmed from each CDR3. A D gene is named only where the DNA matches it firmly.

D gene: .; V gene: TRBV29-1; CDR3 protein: SFKHSAEAF
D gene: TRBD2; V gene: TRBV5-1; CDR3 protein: ASRPGLAGALGAYEQY
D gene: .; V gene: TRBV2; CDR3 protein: ASTTGGYGYT
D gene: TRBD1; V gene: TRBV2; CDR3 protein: ASSVRGQGTEAF
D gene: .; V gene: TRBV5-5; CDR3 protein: ASHPGLPRAEQY
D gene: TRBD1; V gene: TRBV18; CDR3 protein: ASSLLGQGNTGELF
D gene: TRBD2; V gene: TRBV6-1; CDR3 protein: ASRPSSGTRETQY
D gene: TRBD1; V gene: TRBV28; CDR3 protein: ASSLGTGLSNEQY
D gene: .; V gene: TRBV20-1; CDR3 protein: SATNGDFRTDTQY
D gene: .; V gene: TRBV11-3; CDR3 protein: ASSLASVQPNTEAF
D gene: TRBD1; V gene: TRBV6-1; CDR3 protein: ASRRGTGVSEQY
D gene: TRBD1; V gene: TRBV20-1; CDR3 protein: SARDFPTGGDTGELF
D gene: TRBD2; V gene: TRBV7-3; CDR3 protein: ASSLFAGGLAEQF
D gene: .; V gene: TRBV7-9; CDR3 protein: ASSPLEGQQY
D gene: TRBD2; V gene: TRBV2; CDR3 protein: ASRSGASNNEQF
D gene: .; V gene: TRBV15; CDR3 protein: ATSRVGRQETQY
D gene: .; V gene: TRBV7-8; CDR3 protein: ASSTWGERNYGYT
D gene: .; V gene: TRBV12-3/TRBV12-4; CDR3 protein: ASGSPGQAYGYT
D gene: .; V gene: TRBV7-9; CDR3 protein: ASILYRGETLTQY
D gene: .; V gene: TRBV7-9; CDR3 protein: ASSPTARGRELF
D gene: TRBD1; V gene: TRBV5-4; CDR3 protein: ASSPGRGLGNSPLH
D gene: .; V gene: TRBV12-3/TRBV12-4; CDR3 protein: ASSHTGNEQF
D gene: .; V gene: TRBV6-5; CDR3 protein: ASSYSIELGNYGYT
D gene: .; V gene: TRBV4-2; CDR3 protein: ASSQDGSSNQPQH
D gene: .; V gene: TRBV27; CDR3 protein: ASRPHPYEQY
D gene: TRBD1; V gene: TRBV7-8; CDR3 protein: ASSSHRTGGAEQY
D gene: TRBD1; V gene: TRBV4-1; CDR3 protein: ASSQDGARQGVGYT
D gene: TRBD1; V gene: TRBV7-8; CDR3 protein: ASSLVPVDPGGTGELF
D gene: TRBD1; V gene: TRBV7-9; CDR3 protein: ASSPEQGYRSYEQY
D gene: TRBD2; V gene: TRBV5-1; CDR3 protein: ASSPNLRSGGANPKETQY
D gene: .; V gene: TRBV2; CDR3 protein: ASSEDQGMGETQY
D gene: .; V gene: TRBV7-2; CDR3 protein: ASSSTLGETQY
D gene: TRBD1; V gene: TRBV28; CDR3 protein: ASSSGQGWVQSQH
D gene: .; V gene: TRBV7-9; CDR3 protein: ASSLGQGLSEQY
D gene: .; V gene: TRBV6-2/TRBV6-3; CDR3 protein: ASHKWGSGANVLT
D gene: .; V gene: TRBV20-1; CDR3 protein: SARDPQGGMGETQY
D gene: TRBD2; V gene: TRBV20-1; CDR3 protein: SARDLRASGSSYNEQF
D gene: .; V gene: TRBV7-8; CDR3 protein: ASTPPGALYEQY
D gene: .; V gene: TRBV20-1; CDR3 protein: SARVPGKPYEQY
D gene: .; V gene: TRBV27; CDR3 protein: ASSYSGIEQY
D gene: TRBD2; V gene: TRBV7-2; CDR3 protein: ASSSGTSGPQETQY
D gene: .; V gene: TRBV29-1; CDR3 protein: SVPRQYSSYNEQF
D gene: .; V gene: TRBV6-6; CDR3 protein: ASSYSDNYGYT
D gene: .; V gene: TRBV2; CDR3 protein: ASSLQGFGSSEQF
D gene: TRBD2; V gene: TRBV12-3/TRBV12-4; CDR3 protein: ASSLVGRASVEQF
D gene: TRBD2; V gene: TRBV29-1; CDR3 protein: SVVLAGGLFTYEQY
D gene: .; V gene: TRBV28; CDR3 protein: ASRRLWVTDTQY
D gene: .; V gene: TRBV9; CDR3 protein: ASGSGSYEQY
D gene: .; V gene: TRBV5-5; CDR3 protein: ASSLSGGRRETQY
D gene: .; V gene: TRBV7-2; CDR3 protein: ASSRAGTAGEQY
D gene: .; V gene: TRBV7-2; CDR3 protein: ASSTSAEWGPREQY
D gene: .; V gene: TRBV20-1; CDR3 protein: SAPVSGSTDTQY
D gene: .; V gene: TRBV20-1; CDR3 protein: SAPVLDTQY
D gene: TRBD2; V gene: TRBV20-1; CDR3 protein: SASPSGDIYEQY
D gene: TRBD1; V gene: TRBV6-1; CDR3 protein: ASSALTGQQF
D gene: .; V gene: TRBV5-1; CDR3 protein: ASSFSKDNEQF
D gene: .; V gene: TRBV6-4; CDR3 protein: ASSVSRDGNYGYT
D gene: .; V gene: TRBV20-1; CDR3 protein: SATSIHQREGDTQY
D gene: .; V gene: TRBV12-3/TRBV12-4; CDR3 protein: ASSLGLNTEAF